Below are 20 T cell receptor beta chains sequenced from a single sample in a study of T-cell memory formation after mild COVID-19. Via MiXCR, TCRdb re-called the 5' RACE reads, giving one row per CDR3 protein. The table shows more than 400,000 distinct CDR3 sequences, with 15% to 20% occurring only once. The source material was PBMCs or a T cell subset sorted from them (not recorded which). The receptors shown here come from an adult woman who had mild COVID-19 (a few samples of this study predate the infection). Cell type and time point are not known.

This clonotype turned up a few times. The chain carries TRBV19 and TRBJ1-5, with a weak D call TRBD1 (5 bases). CDR1 LNHDA and CDR2 SQIVND come from the germline V gene (reference sequence). The CDR3 contains 14 residues. Between the trimmed V and J ends, which lost 10 bases and 1 base, there was a span of 14 bases. The CDR3 DNA follows: TGTGCCACCTCAGTTGGGGGAAGCAATCAGCCCCAGCATTTT. As protein: CATSVGGSNQPQHF.

The rearrangement links TRBV19 to TRBJ1-5; D possibly corresponds to TRBD1 (5 bases). Germline CDR1 is LNHDA and CDR2 is SQIVND (reference sequence). The CDR3 totals 18 residues. V was cut by 9 bases and J by 0 bases, with 24 bases left in between. In DNA form, the CDR3 reads TGTGCCAGCTCCAGTCCACCCGGGACGGTGTATAGCAATCAGCCCCAGCATTTT. This codes for CASSSPPGTVYSNQPQHF.

The table lists this clonotype with a few counts. The chain links TRBV24-1 to TRBJ1-5; D remains unclear. The CDR3 is 13 residues long. Trimming removed 7 bases from V and 5 bases from J, with 11 bases in between. The germline gives CDR1 KGHDR, CDR2 SFDVKD. The CDR3 protein is CATRDKRDQPQHF. The DNA of the CDR3 is TGTGCCACCAGAGACAAAAGGGATCAGCCCCAGCATTTT.

This chain connects TRBV6-5 to TRBJ2-4; D unclear. There are 15 residues in the CDR3. Trimming cost V 7 bases and J 2 bases, with 15 bases left between them. Looked up from germline, CDR1 is MNHEY and CDR2 is SVGAGI. Here the CDR3 DNA reads TGTGCCAGCACCCGAACCCCACACCCCAAAAACATTCAGTACTTC. It encodes CASTRTPHPKNIQYF.

The rearrangement links TRBV6-5 to TRBJ2-6; D is perhaps TRBD2 (6 bases). Trimming left V 2 bases short and J 2 bases short, with 10 bases between. The CDR3 is made up of 16 amino acids. The germline gives CDR1 MNHEY, CDR2 SVGAGI. The DNA of the CDR3 is TGTGCCAGCAGTTACGGCGGAGGGACTGGGGCCAACGTCCTGACTTTC. Translated, it gives CASSYGGGTGANVLTF.

The chain has TRBV2 and TRBJ1-4; D may be TRBD1 (6 bases). The length of the CDR3 is 15 residues. Germline lookup yields CDR1 SNHLY and CDR2 FYNNEI. Trimming stripped 8 bases from V and 7 bases from J, with 20 bases between. The CDR3 region is CASQRVGARGEKLFF. CDR3 nucleotide sequence: TGTGCCAGCCAAAGAGTGGGGGCGCGGGGTGAAAAACTGTTTTTT.

V and J are TRBV18 and TRBJ2-5; 7 nucleotides agree with TRBD1. CDR1 is KGHSH, CDR2 LQKENI, per germline. This CDR3 contains 15 residues. With V trimmed by 3 bases and J by 2 bases, 6 bases remained unmatched. CDR3 coding DNA: TGTGCCAGCTCACCGCGACAGGGATCGCAAGAGACCCAGTACTTC. Protein sequence: CASSPRQGSQETQYF.

The rearrangement links TRBV29-1 to TRBJ2-7; 7 nucleotides line up with TRBD1. The CDR3 length is 13 residues. J was trimmed by 8 bases and V by 0 bases; bases with no gene match: 7. Germline CDR1 and CDR2: SQVTM and ANQGSEA. The CDR3 DNA sequence: TGCAGCGTTGAAGATTCAACACAGGGGAAGCAGTACTTC. This translates into CSVEDSTQGKQYF.

Points on this clonotype: The junction shows a germline mismatch at one end, possibly a read error. The V and J genes are TRBV7-9 and TRBJ2-2, with a tentative D call TRBD2 (5 bases). The CDR3 consists of 12 residues. CDR1 and CDR2 (germline): SEHNR, FQNEAQ (reference sequence). In DNA, the CDR3 is TGTGCCACCAGCTTGGGAGACGGGGAGCTGTTTTTT. Amino acids: CATSLGDGELFF.

V usage is TRBV5-6 and J usage is TRBJ2-7; D possibly uses TRBD1 or TRBD2 (5 bases each). CDR3 length equals 12 residues. CDR1 SGHDT and CDR2 YYEEEE come from the germline V gene. V lost 4 bases and J 5 bases, leaving 10 bases between the germline ends. The CDR3 region has the DNA TGTGCCAGCAGCATCGGGGCTAACGAGCAGTACTTC. Its protein is CASSIGANEQYF.

This rearrangement joins TRBV6-5 to TRBJ2-1; D uncertain. With 7 bases removed from V and 1 base from J, the gap between germline ends came to 14 bases. Germline V gene sequence: CDR1 MNHEY, CDR2 SVGAGI. This CDR3 is 15 amino acids long. The CDR3 spells CASTPPDGSYNEQFF. The DNA for the CDR3 is TGTGCCAGCACCCCCCCGGACGGTTCCTACAATGAGCAGTTCTTC.

V usage is TRBV7-2 and J usage is TRBJ1-5, with D unresolved. V was shortened by 2 bases and J by 3 bases, with 5 bases between the two germline ends. The CDR3 has 13 amino acids. Germline assignment: CDR1 SGHTA and CDR2 FQGNSA. Here the CDR3 DNA reads TGTGCCAGCAGCTTAAATATCAATCAGCCCCAGCATTTT. This encodes CASSLNINQPQHF.

The chain combines TRBV3-1 with TRBJ1-2; D is ambiguous. Germline V gene sequence: CDR1 LGHDT, CDR2 YNNKEL (reference sequence). This CDR3 region has 14 residues. Trimming removed 5 bases at V and 8 bases at J, with 18 bases between. CDR3 protein: CASSRADPFDGYTF. For the CDR3, the DNA is TGTGCCAGCAGCAGAGCTGACCCTTTTGACGGCTACACCTTC.

This chain uses TRBV11-2 with TRBJ2-5; 8 nucleotides line up with TRBD1. This CDR3 is 15 amino acids long. The trim removed 1 base at V and 4 bases at J, leaving 5 bases unmatched. Looked up from germline, CDR1 is SGHAT and CDR2 is FQNNGV. CDR3 in amino acids: CASSLVTGTGETQYF. CDR3 sequence (DNA): TGTGCCAGCAGCTTAGTCACGGGGACAGGAGAGACCCAGTACTTC.

The CDR3 reads CASSLDKAISGANYEQYF. CDR3 bases: TGCGCCAGCAGCTTGGATAAAGCCATATCAGGAGCTAACTACGAGCAGTACTTC. V gene TRBV5-1 combines with J gene TRBJ2-7; no clear D gene. CDR1 and CDR2 from the germline V gene are SGHRS and YFSETQ. The CDR3 is made up of 18 amino acids. Trimming removed 0 bases from V and 3 bases from J, with 22 bases in between.

This chain links TRBV12-3 or TRBV12-4 with TRBJ2-3, with D possibly being TRBD1 (6 bases). V shed 1 base and J shed 4 bases, with 12 bases lying between them. The CDR3 spans 15 residues. The DNA for the CDR3 is TGTGCCAGCAGTTTAGGGGGGCTAGGGGCAGATACGCAGTATTTT. Its protein is CASSLGGLGADTQYF.

This clonotype was detected a few times. The V call is TRBV3-1, the J call TRBJ1-2, with 12 nucleotides matching TRBD1. The CDR3 length is 18 residues. V trimming: 3 bases; J trimming: 4 bases; junction bases outside the gene matches: 12. In germline, CDR1 is LGHDT, CDR2 YNNKEL (reference sequence). The CDR3 DNA sequence: TGTGCCAGCAGCCAGGCCGGGACAGGGGGCTACCGGGGCTATGGCTACACCTTC. Translated, it gives CASSQAGTGGYRGYGYTF.

The chain couples TRBV7-2 to TRBJ2-4; 9 positions agree with TRBD1. The CDR3 has 15 amino acids. With 5 bases clipped from V and 4 bases from J, the junction kept 6 bases outside the gene matches. The germline V gene has CDR1 SGHTA and CDR2 FQGNSA. This CDR3 reads CASSPGGTGKNIQYF. The CDR3 DNA is TGTGCCAGCAGCCCCGGGGGGACAGGGAAAAACATTCAGTACTTC.

In this sample, this clonotype turned up many times. V usage is TRBV20-1 and J usage is TRBJ2-1; 14 bases are shared with TRBD2. CDR1 and CDR2 from the germline V gene are DFQATT and SNEGSKA (reference sequence). With 0 bases clipped from V and 2 bases from J, the junction kept 3 bases outside the gene matches. CDR3 length equals 17 residues. The CDR3 sequence: CSARDLTSGRAYNEQFF. The DNA of the CDR3 is TGCAGTGCTAGAGACTTGACTAGCGGGAGGGCCTACAATGAGCAGTTCTTC.

The rearrangement links TRBV29-1 to TRBJ1-2; 10 bases agree with TRBD1. The V gene's germline CDR1 is SQVTM and CDR2 ANQGSEA. V lost 6 bases to trimming and J lost 3 bases; unmatched junction nucleotides: 4. The CDR3 sequence is 13 residues long. In DNA, the CDR3 is TGCAGCGTCAGACAGGGGGCAGACTATGGCTACACCTTC. Its protein product is CSVRQGADYGYTF. Filled out from reference TRBV29-1 and TRBJ1-2, the complete variable domain reads SAVISQKPSRDICQRGTSLTIQCQVDSQVTMMFWYRQQPGQSLTLIATANQGSEATYESGFVIDKFPISRPNLTFSTLTVSNMSPEDSSIYLCSVRQGADYGYTFGSGTRLTVV.